This T cell receptor beta chain was recovered during a study of high-grade serous ovarian cancer treatment subgroups. Clones were read by immunoSEQ multiplex PCR, and TCRdb kept only the in-frame ones, dropping some. The table lists 35,000 to 45,000 clones, 79% of them singletons. The tumor samples were collected prior to definitive surgery or chemotherapy. The sample was tumor tissue. This sequence originates from a human donor with high-grade serous ovarian cancer.

CDR3 protein: CASNPRQGDGYTF. DNA of the CDR3: TGCGCCAGCAACCCCAGACAGGGGGATGGCTACACCTTC. The V call is TRBV5-1, the J call TRBJ1-2; TRBD1 matches at 9 bases. The CDR3 sequence is 13 residues long. The trim removed 6 bases at V and 6 bases at J, leaving 6 bases unmatched. Germline assignment: CDR1 SGHRS and CDR2 YFSETQ.